Listed here is a single T cell receptor beta chain. Germline values: CDR1 SEHNR, CDR2 FQNEAQ (reference sequence). The CDR3 spans 17 residues. The V and J ends lost 7 bases and 5 bases, in that order; junction bases with no gene match: 12. Study processing details: Amplification of reference gene primers provided the estimated nucleated cell counts. Profiling relied on immunoSEQ multiplex PCR, and the TCRdb table lists in-frame clones only, not all of them. From that table come the V and J calls and clone size; the DNA was used to work out D and trimming. This sample has about 180,000 clones, with roughly 88% found just once. This sample stems from a study of blood T cell repertoires in COVID-19. Study-wide background: Sites across the United States, Italy and Spain contributed samples from acute and convalescent COVID-19. Sources were T cells, B-cell-depleted T cells, or PBMCs; the material itself was cDNA or gDNA.

The V call is TRBV7-9, the J call TRBJ2-2, with TRBD2 matching 11 bases. The sample comprised peripheral blood. The receptor was derived from an elderly woman with acute or convalescent COVID-19. In nucleotides, the CDR3 is TGTGCCAGCACCCATGGCCTAGCGGGAGGAGGGACCGGGGAGCTGTTTTTT. This codes for CASTHGLAGGGTGELFF.